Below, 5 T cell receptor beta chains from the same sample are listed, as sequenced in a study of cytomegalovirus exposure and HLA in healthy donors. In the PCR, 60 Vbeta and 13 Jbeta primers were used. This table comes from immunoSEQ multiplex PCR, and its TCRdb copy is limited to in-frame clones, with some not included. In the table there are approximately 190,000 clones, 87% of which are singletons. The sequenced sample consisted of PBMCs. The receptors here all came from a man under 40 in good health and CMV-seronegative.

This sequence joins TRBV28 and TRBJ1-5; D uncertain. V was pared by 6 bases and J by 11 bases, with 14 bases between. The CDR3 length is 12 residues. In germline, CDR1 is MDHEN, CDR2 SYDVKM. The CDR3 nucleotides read TGTGCCAGCAGCTTACGAGGCTCGGCCCAGCATTTT. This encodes CASSLRGSAQHF.

In DNA, the CDR3 is TGCGCCAGCAGAGCGGGGCGCGGGAACACTGAAGCTTTCTTT. Protein product: CASRAGRGNTEAFF. The gene calls are TRBV5-1 and TRBJ1-1; possibly TRBD1 for D (5 bases). V was cut by 5 bases and J by 1 base, with 12 bases left in between. Germline V gene lookup returns CDR1 SGHRS and CDR2 YFSETQ. The CDR3 consists of 14 residues.

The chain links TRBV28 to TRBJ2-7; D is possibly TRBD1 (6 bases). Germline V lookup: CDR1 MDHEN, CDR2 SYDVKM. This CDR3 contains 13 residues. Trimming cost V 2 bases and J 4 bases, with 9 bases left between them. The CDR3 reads CASSLGQLYEQYF. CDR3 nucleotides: TGTGCCAGCAGTTTAGGACAGCTATACGAGCAGTACTTC.

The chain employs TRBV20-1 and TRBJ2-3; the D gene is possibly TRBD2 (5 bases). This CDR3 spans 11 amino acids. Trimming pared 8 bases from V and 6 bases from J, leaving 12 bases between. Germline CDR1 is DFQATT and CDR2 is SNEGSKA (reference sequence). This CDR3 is CSYLPGDTQYF. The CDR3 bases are TGCAGTTATCTTCCGGGGGATACGCAGTATTTT.

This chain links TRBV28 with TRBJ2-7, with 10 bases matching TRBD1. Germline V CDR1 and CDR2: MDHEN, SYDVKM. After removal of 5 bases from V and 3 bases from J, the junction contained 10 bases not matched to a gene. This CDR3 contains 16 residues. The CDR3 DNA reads TGTGCCAGCAGTGATATCCCGGGACAGGGGAGCTACGAGCAGTACTTC. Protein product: CASSDIPGQGSYEQYF.